Listed below are T cell receptor beta chains from one sample, sequenced in a study of T-cell memory formation after mild COVID-19. TCRdb fed the 5' RACE reads into MiXCR, producing one record per CDR3 protein. The sample lists roughly 250,000 distinct CDR3 sequences; around 17% were seen once. Material: PBMCs or a T cell subset sorted from them (not recorded which). These TCRs come from a man aged 18 to 29 who had mild COVID-19 (a few samples of this study predate the infection). Cell type and time point are not known. The CDR3 runs from the conserved cysteine through the conserved F or W. The D gene is left open where the match is weak. The listing skips clone size in some rows; elsewhere it reads once, few, many or a size class.

16	TRBJ1-2	TRBV7-2	NA	TRBD1	TGTGCCAGCAGCTTTCCAGGGACAGGAGAGAACTATGGCTACACCTTC	CASSFPGTGENYGYTF
13	TRBJ2-7	TRBV7-8	NA	NA	TGTGCCAGCAGCTCAAATGACTACTACGAGCAGTACTTC	CASSSNDYYEQYF
12	TRBJ2-2	TRBV5-1	many	NA	TGCGCCAGCAGCGCCCTGGCGGACGAGCTGTTTTTT	CASSALADELFF
14	TRBJ1-1	TRBV20-1	few	NA	TGCAGTGCTAGAGCCATGGGGTCGGACACTGAAGCTTTCTTT	CSARAMGSDTEAFF
15	TRBJ1-4	TRBV5-1	NA	NA	TGCGCCAGCAGCTTGGAAGGGGCAACTAATGAAAAACTGTTTTTT	CASSLEGATNEKLFF
14	TRBJ1-2	TRBV20-1	few	TRBD1	TGCAGTGCTAGAGACCGACAGGGGGCGGAGGGCTACACCTTC	CSARDRQGAEGYTF
13	TRBJ2-7	TRBV30	NA	TRBD1	TGTGCCTGGAGGGACAGGGGGCTGCGGGAGCAGTACTTC	CAWRDRGLREQYF
18	TRBJ1-6	TRBV5-1	few	NA	TGCGCCAGCAGCTTGCGGGGAGGCCAGGGAGTTCGGGGTTCACCCCTCCACTTT	CASSLRGGQGVRGSPLHF
13	TRBJ2-2	TRBV7-2	NA	NA	TGTGCCAGCACCTCCTATGAGGGCGGGGAGCTGTTTTTT	CASTSYEGGELFF
15	TRBJ2-5	TRBV14	few	TRBD1	TGTGCCAGCAGCCAAGGGCGAGGGGGCGCGGAGACCCAGTACTTC	CASSQGRGGAETQYF
15	TRBJ1-3	TRBV7-2	few	NA	TGTGCCAGCAGCTTAATGGCTTACTCTGGAAACACCATATATTTT	CASSLMAYSGNTIYF
13	TRBJ1-1	TRBV2	NA	NA	TGTGCCAGTTTACTTTCCATGAACACTGAAGCTTTCTTT	CASLLSMNTEAFF
17	TRBJ2-2	TRBV4-3	few	NA	TGCGCCAGCAGCCCATCACGGGGCGGGCTGAACACCGGGGAGCTGTTTTTT	CASSPSRGGLNTGELFF
14	TRBJ1-5	TRBV20-1	NA	NA	TGCAGTGCCAAAGCGGGGAATTGGGGACAGCCCCAGCATTTT	CSAKAGNWGQPQHF
12	TRBJ2-5	TRBV10-3	few	NA	TGTGCCACCGGGGCTCGCGAAGAGACCCAGTACTTC	CATGAREETQYF
13	TRBJ1-1	TRBV6-2/TRBV6-3	NA	NA	TGTGCCAGCATGCACGGAATGAACACTGAAGCTTTCTTT	CASMHGMNTEAFF
12	TRBJ2-3	TRBV29-1	NA	NA	TGCAGCGTTGGTCTCCACACAGATACGCAGTATTTT	CSVGLHTDTQYF
14	TRBJ2-5	TRBV23-1	many	NA	TGCGCCAGCAGGACAGGACTTCCCCAAGAGACCCAGTACTTC	CASRTGLPQETQYF
14	TRBJ2-5	TRBV5-1	NA	NA	TGCGCCAGCAGCTTGGAGGGGGGCCCAGAGACCCAGTACTTC	CASSLEGGPETQYF
13	TRBJ2-4	TRBV20-1	NA	NA	TGCAGTGCTAGGGAGGAGGGGCCCTACATTCAGTACTTC	CSAREEGPYIQYF
15	TRBJ1-4	TRBV7-8	once	NA	TGTGCCAGCAGCAAACGAAGAGAATCAACGGAAAAACTGTTTTTT	CASSKRRESTEKLFF
14	TRBJ2-7	TRBV10-3	NA	TRBD1	TGTGCCATCAGCGGGACAGGGCTCTCCTACGAGCAGTACTTC	CAISGTGLSYEQYF
14	TRBJ2-3	TRBV6-2/TRBV6-3	few	TRBD2	TGTGCCAGCAGCACCGGGACTAACACAGATACGCAGTATTTT	CASSTGTNTDTQYF
13	TRBJ2-3	TRBV6-2/TRBV6-3	NA	NA	TGTGCCAGCAGGATAGCAGCAACAGATACGCAGTATTTT	CASRIAATDTQYF
13	TRBJ2-7	TRBV12-3/TRBV12-4	NA	TRBD2	TGTGCCAGCAGGAAGGCGGGGGTCTACGAGCAGTACTTC	CASRKAGVYEQYF
14	TRBJ2-3	TRBV2	few	NA	TGTGCCGGTACACCAGCCGAGTGGAGGGATACGCAGTATTTT	CAGTPAEWRDTQYF
11	TRBJ1-3	TRBV6-5	NA	NA	TGTGCCAGCAAAGGGGAGTACACCATATATTTT	CASKGEYTIYF
14	TRBJ1-5	TRBV7-2	few	NA	TGTGCCAGCACCTCGACAGGACCCAATCAGCCCCAGCATTTT	CASTSTGPNQPQHF
13	TRBJ2-3	TRBV29-1	NA	NA	TGCAGCGTTGGTCGGCCCCTCACAGATACGCAGTATTTT	CSVGRPLTDTQYF
14	TRBJ2-3	TRBV4-2	many	NA	TGTGCCAGCAGCCAAGATTGGCTTTCAGATACGCAGTATTTT	CASSQDWLSDTQYF
14	TRBJ2-3	TRBV6-6	NA	NA	TGTGCCAGCAGTTACTCGAGGGGGGCAGATACGCAGTATTTT	CASSYSRGADTQYF
11	TRBJ2-5	TRBV30	many	NA	TGTGCCTGGGAGATCAGCGGAACCCAGTACTTC	CAWEISGTQYF
15	TRBJ2-5	TRBV4-3	NA	TRBD1	TGCGCCAGCAGCCCCACCCCAGACAGGGGGGAGACCCAGTACTTC	CASSPTPDRGETQYF
12	TRBJ1-3	TRBV20-1	few	NA	TGCAGTGCTAGACGGGGTGGAAACACCATATATTTT	CSARRGGNTIYF
15	TRBJ2-5	TRBV29-1	NA	TRBD2	TGCAGCGTTGAAGTGGCTAGCGGGGGCCCTGGGGGCCAGTACTTC	CSVEVASGGPGGQYF
15	TRBJ1-6	TRBV20-1	NA	NA	TGCAGTGGCACGCCGGTTAGGGGAGAAAATTCACCCCTCCACTTT	CSGTPVRGENSPLHF
18	TRBJ2-1	TRBV7-2	few	TRBD2	TGTGCCAGCAGCCGGTCCCTAGCGGGGTTAGTACATTTCCATGAGCAGTTCTTC	CASSRSLAGLVHFHEQFF
15	TRBJ1-1	TRBV7-3	NA	TRBD1	TGTGCCAGCAGCTTAAGGGGGACAGTGAACACTGAAGCTTTCTTT	CASSLRGTVNTEAFF
13	TRBJ1-5	TRBV18	few	NA	TGTGCCAGCTCGCAAGGATTAAATCAGCCCCAGCATTTT	CASSQGLNQPQHF
13	TRBJ1-6	TRBV5-1	NA	NA	TGCGCCAGCAGCATGACCGGGAATTCACCCCTCCACTTT	CASSMTGNSPLHF
15	TRBJ2-5	TRBV6-5	few	NA	TGTGCCAGCAGTTACAACCAGGGAAACCAAGAGACCCAGTACTTC	CASSYNQGNQETQYF
13	TRBJ1-1	TRBV7-7	many	NA	TGTGCTAGCAGCTTAGATTCCAACACTGAAGCTTTCTTT	CASSLDSNTEAFF
17	TRBJ1-6	TRBV4-3	NA	NA	TGCGCCAGCAGCCAAGATGTGAGGGCAGGTCAAAATTCACCCCTCCACTTT	CASSQDVRAGQNSPLHF
13	TRBJ1-5	TRBV10-3	once	NA	TGTGCCGCCGGGGGCAGGGAGGATCAGCCCCAGCATTTT	CAAGGREDQPQHF